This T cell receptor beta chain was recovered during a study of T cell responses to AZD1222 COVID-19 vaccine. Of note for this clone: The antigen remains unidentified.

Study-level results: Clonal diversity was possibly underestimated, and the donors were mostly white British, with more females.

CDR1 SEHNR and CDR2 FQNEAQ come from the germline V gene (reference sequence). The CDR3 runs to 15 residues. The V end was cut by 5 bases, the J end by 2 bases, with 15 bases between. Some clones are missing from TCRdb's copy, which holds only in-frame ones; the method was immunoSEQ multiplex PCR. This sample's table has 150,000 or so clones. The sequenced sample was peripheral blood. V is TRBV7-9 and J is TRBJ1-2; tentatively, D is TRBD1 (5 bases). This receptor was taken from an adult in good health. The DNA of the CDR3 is TGTGCCAGCAGCGCCCCCGGGGGTCCCAACTATGGCTACACCTTC. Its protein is CASSAPGGPNYGYTF.